This T cell receptor (beta chain) was found in a study of OX40 agonist ivuxolimab in advanced cancers. Study at large: Each patient was given ivuxolimab into a vein every 2 weeks, at 0.01 to 10 mg/kg. Prior therapy, whether anti-PD-1, anti-PD-L1 or anti-CTLA-4, was allowed, and roughly 40% had some.

Libraries were prepared by immunoSEQ multiplex PCR; TCRdb keeps only in-frame clonotypes and omits some of them. The sample contains approximately 82,000 clones, roughly 80% of which appear only once. The source is an adult with an advanced solid tumor such as melanoma, head and neck, liver or kidney cancer. Specimen: CD4+ or CD8+ T cells sorted from blood, collected in a trial of the OX40 agonist ivuxolimab.

The CDR3 region has the DNA TGCGCCAGCAGCCCCGAGGGTACGGGGGAGACCCAGTACTTC. This translates into CASSPEGTGETQYF. This chain connects TRBV5-1 to TRBJ2-5, with D possibly matching TRBD2 (5 bases). In germline, CDR1 is SGHRS, CDR2 YFSETQ. Deletions cut 4 bases from V and 5 bases from J, with 15 bases between. The length of the CDR3 is 14 residues.